The 29 T cell receptor beta chains listed next were all sequenced from one sample in a study of blood T cell repertoires in COVID-19. Only in-frame clones appear in the TCRdb table, and some are missing; sequencing was by immunoSEQ multiplex PCR. The table has about 130,000 clones, about 85% seen once. The specimen sequenced was peripheral blood. The receptors come from an elderly woman with COVID-19, enrolled during active disease.

This chain links TRBV7-2 with TRBJ2-3, with D tentatively TRBD2 (5 bases). CDR1 and CDR2 from the germline V gene are SGHTA and FQGNSA. The length of the CDR3 is 18 residues. The V and J ends lost 0 bases and 0 bases respectively, with 16 bases between them. The CDR3 DNA follows: TGTGCCAGCAGCTTAGCTCTGGGCGACTACGCTAGCACAGATACGCAGTATTTT. Translated, it gives CASSLALGDYASTDTQYF.

The chain couples TRBV6-5 to TRBJ2-3; 9 bases agree with TRBD2. Germline CDR1 MNHEY, CDR2 SVGAGI. Losses at the gene ends were 2 bases for V and 3 bases for J; bases not matched to a gene: 3. CDR3 length equals 15 residues. The CDR3 loop reads CASSYGGRATDTQYF. DNA of the CDR3: TGTGCCAGCAGTTACGGCGGGAGGGCTACAGATACGCAGTATTTT.

The CDR3 is CASSPRLVASRSNEQFF. DNA of the CDR3: TGTGCCAGCAGCCCTCGACTAGTAGCAAGTAGGTCTAATGAGCAGTTCTTC. The chain is built from TRBV7-8 and TRBJ2-1, with D possibly being TRBD2 (6 bases). The V end lost 5 bases, the J end lost 7 bases, and 24 bases lay between the germline ends. Looked up from germline, CDR1 is SGHVS and CDR2 is FQNEAQ. The CDR3 has 17 amino acids.

The chain combines TRBV28 with TRBJ2-7, with 10 nucleotides matching TRBD1. This CDR3 is built from 15 residues. Germline loops: CDR1 MDHEN, CDR2 SYDVKM. V lost 5 bases to trimming and J lost 3 bases; unmatched junction nucleotides: 7. This CDR3 is CASSGARDRGYEQYF. Here the CDR3 DNA reads TGTGCCAGCAGTGGGGCCCGGGACAGGGGCTACGAGCAGTACTTC.

This chain joins TRBV19 and TRBJ2-7; 14 bases are shared with TRBD2. Germline values: CDR1 LNHDA, CDR2 SQIVND (reference sequence). The CDR3 covers 16 residues. Unmatched junction bases numbered 7, after V lost 3 bases and J lost 6 bases. CDR3 residues: CASSIIPGLAGVEQYF. CDR3 DNA sequence: TGTGCCAGTAGTATCATCCCGGGACTAGCGGGAGTCGAGCAGTACTTC.

The chain employs TRBV28 and TRBJ2-7; D unresolved. This CDR3 has 15 residues. The ends were cut back, 2 bases at V and 1 base at J, with 12 bases in the middle. CDR1 and CDR2 from the germline V gene are MDHEN and SYDVKM. The CDR3 region has the DNA TGTGCCAGCAGTTTAGAGAGGTCAGAATCCTACGAGCAGTACTTC. It codes for CASSLERSESYEQYF.

The V call is TRBV24-1, the J call TRBJ2-1; 14 positions agree with TRBD2. CDR1 and CDR2 from the germline V gene are KGHDR and SFDVKD. The V segment lost 4 bases and the J segment 7 bases; nucleotides outside the gene matches: 5. The CDR3 is 16 residues long. The CDR3 loop reads CATSESGLAGANEQFF. The CDR3 DNA follows: TGTGCCACCAGTGAGTCGGGACTAGCGGGAGCGAATGAGCAGTTCTTC.

This clone has just one count. The CDR3 region is CASSLQGSGGYTF. For the CDR3, the DNA is TGTGCCAGCAGCCTACAGGGGTCAGGTGGCTACACCTTC. The genes are TRBV5-4 and TRBJ1-2, with 7 bases lining up with TRBD1. V shed 4 bases and J 7 bases; nucleotides not matched to a gene: 7. The germline V gene encodes CDR1 SGHNT and CDR2 YYREEE (reference sequence). The CDR3 extends over 13 amino acids.

A single count supports this clone. The chain uses TRBV3-1 (or the pseudogene TRBV3-2) and TRBJ2-3; 13 bases line up with TRBD2. The length of the CDR3 is 16 residues. Germline CDR1 reads LGHDT; CDR2 reads YNNKEL (reference sequence). V lost 5 bases and J lost 9; bases outside the gene matches: 11. CDR3 coding DNA: TGTGCCAGCAGCAAACTAGCGGGAGGGCCGAGCGGGACGCAGTATTTT. Translated: CASSKLAGGPSGTQYF.

This clone was seen only once. J is TRBJ1-1 and V is TRBV3-1 (or the pseudogene TRBV3-2); unclear D gene. Germline-derived CDR1 and CDR2 are LGHDT and YNNKEL (reference sequence). The CDR3 extends over 12 amino acids. Trimming pared 6 bases from V and 7 bases from J, leaving 12 bases between. CDR3 in amino acids: CASRPLEGEAFF. CDR3 nucleotides: TGTGCCAGCAGGCCTCTGGAGGGTGAAGCTTTCTTT.

V and J are TRBV20-1 and TRBJ1-5, with D possibly being TRBD1 (6 bases). Germline assignment: CDR1 DFQATT and CDR2 SNEGSKA (reference sequence). V lost 3 bases and J 0 bases, leaving 18 bases between the germline ends. This CDR3 is built from 17 residues. CDR3 bases: TGCAGTGCTAGTTCGGACAGCTTCGGTTCTAGCAATCAGCCCCAGCATTTT. It yields the protein CSASSDSFGSSNQPQHF.

The J gene is TRBJ2-7, the V gene TRBV15; TRBD1 agrees at 7 bases. V shed 0 bases and J 2 bases; nucleotides not matched to a gene: 10. Germline V gene sequence: CDR1 LNHNV, CDR2 YYDKDF (reference sequence). This CDR3 region has 17 residues. The CDR3 DNA sequence: TGTGCCACCAGCAGAGATCGTCCGGGACAGTCGACCTACGAGCAGTACTTC. The encoded protein is CATSRDRPGQSTYEQYF.

The rearrangement joins TRBV7-2 to TRBJ2-7; 10 bases fit TRBD1. CDR3 length: 14 residues. V was clipped by 5 bases and J by 3 bases; unmatched bases: 4. Germline V CDR1 and CDR2: SGHTA, FQGNSA. The DNA for the CDR3 is TGTGCCAGCAGCAACCGGGACAGGGGCTACGAGCAGTACTTC. Its translation: CASSNRDRGYEQYF.

V gene TRBV6-6 combines with J gene TRBJ1-2; D is undetermined. Germline CDR1 reads MNHNY; CDR2 reads SVGAGI (reference sequence). The CDR3 loop spans 13 amino acids. Trimming took off 2 bases at V and 2 bases at J, with 6 bases between the two ends. CDR3 DNA: TGTGCCAGCAGTTACGGCACCAACTATGGCTACACCTTC. It codes for CASSYGTNYGYTF.

CDR3 sequence reads: CASSNRRAQGYTF. In nucleotides, the CDR3 is TGTGCCAGCAGCAATAGGCGGGCGCAAGGCTACACCTTC. The J gene is TRBJ1-2, the V gene TRBV5-6; no firm D call. Germline V gene sequence: CDR1 SGHDT, CDR2 YYEEEE. This CDR3 region has 13 residues. Trimming pared 4 bases from V and 8 bases from J, leaving 15 bases between.

V is TRBV4-1 and J is TRBJ2-1; a weak D match, TRBD2 (5 bases). The CDR3 spans 11 residues. The germline V gene has CDR1 MGHRA and CDR2 YSYEKL. The CDR3, as DNA: TGCGCATCGGGATCATACAATGAGCAGTTCTTC. The encoded protein is CASGSYNEQFF.

This chain joins TRBV28 and TRBJ2-1; 8 bases are shared with TRBD2. This CDR3 spans 14 amino acids. Germline values: CDR1 MDHEN, CDR2 SYDVKM. V gave up 7 bases and J gave up 7 bases; unmatched junction bases: 9. CDR3 bases: TGTGCCAGCATGTTCACTAGCGGACCAAATGAGCAGTTCTTC. Protein product: CASMFTSGPNEQFF.

V usage is TRBV9 and J usage is TRBJ1-2; maybe TRBD1 (6 bases). The V end lost 0 bases, the J end lost 4 bases, and 25 bases lay between the germline ends. Per germline, CDR1 SGDLS and CDR2 YYNGEE. The CDR3 is 19 amino acids. DNA for the CDR3: TGTGCCAGCAGCGTAGTAGCCGCCCCAGGGGACCGCGGTTCCTATGGCTACACCTTC. Translation: CASSVVAAPGDRGSYGYTF.

The chain recombines TRBV7-2 with TRBJ1-1, with a weak D call TRBD1 (6 bases). Germline V gene lookup returns CDR1 SGHTA and CDR2 FQGNSA. Trimming took off 5 bases at V and 1 base at J, with 17 bases between the two ends. The CDR3 consists of 16 residues. The CDR3 sequence is CASSPHLVQGNTEAFF. CDR3 nucleotide sequence: TGTGCCAGCAGCCCCCACCTGGTACAGGGGAACACTGAAGCTTTCTTT.

The V gene is TRBV2, the J gene TRBJ2-7; 10 bases map to TRBD1. Germline V CDR1 and CDR2: SNHLY, FYNNEI. This CDR3 spans 13 amino acids. V lost 7 bases, J lost 5 bases, and 5 bases stayed unmatched. CDR3 sequence (DNA): TGTGCCAGCAACCGACAGGGGGCGAACGAGCAGTACTTC. Protein sequence: CASNRQGANEQYF. Drawing the rest from reference TRBV2 and TRBJ2-7, the complete variable domain is EPEVTQTPSHQVTQMGQEVILRCVPISNHLYFYWYRQILGQKVEFLVSFYNNEISEKSEIFDDQFSVERPDGSNFTLKIRSTKLEDSAMYFCASNRQGANEQYFGPGTRLTVT.

V usage is TRBV5-6 and J usage is TRBJ2-7, with 8 positions matching TRBD1. V lost 4 bases to trimming and J lost 2 bases; unmatched junction nucleotides: 8. Germline V CDR1 and CDR2: SGHDT, YYEEEE. CDR3 length: 15 residues. The CDR3 region is CASSGVRGRPYEQYF. CDR3 bases: TGTGCCAGCAGCGGGGTCAGGGGGCGCCCCTACGAGCAGTACTTC.

V is TRBV9 and J is TRBJ1-3, with a weak D call TRBD1 (5 bases). Trimming removed 0 bases at V and 0 bases at J, with 10 bases between. The CDR3 is 16 residues long. Germline assignment: CDR1 SGDLS and CDR2 YYNGEE. CDR3 loop: CASSVDQGSSGNTIYF. The DNA for the CDR3 is TGTGCCAGCAGCGTAGATCAGGGAAGCTCTGGAAACACCATATATTTT.

A single count supports this clone. The chain couples TRBV5-6 to TRBJ1-1; a weak D match, TRBD1 (6 bases). Germline V gene sequence: CDR1 SGHDT, CDR2 YYEEEE. V gave up 4 bases and J gave up 3 bases, with 10 bases separating them. The CDR3 spans 13 residues. The CDR3 nucleotides are TGTGCCAGCAGCCCAGGACAGTACACTGAAGCTTTCTTT. It codes for CASSPGQYTEAFF.

This clone has only a few counts. V usage is TRBV7-3 and J usage is TRBJ2-1; 8 positions match TRBD1. The V segment lost 5 bases and the J segment 4 bases; nucleotides outside the gene matches: 16. The length of the CDR3 is 18 residues. Germline CDR1 and CDR2: SGHTA and FQGTGA. The CDR3 reads CASSLGGLGQGPYNEQFF. For the CDR3, the DNA is TGTGCCAGCAGCCTAGGAGGGCTAGGACAGGGCCCATACAATGAGCAGTTCTTC.

The chain combines TRBV18 with TRBJ1-5; D is unresolved. The CDR3 spans 13 residues. V lost 10 bases and J lost 5, with 15 bases in between. CDR1 and CDR2 (germline): KGHSH, LQKENI. CDR3 sequence: CATKAGTDQPQHF. The DNA of the CDR3 is TGTGCCACCAAGGCAGGAACTGATCAGCCCCAGCATTTT.

The chain employs TRBV6-2 or TRBV6-3 and TRBJ2-3; 8 nucleotides agree with TRBD2. V was clipped by 2 bases and J by 2 bases; unmatched bases: 3. CDR1 is MNHEY and CDR2 is SVGEGT in the germline V gene. CDR3 length equals 15 residues. The CDR3 DNA reads TGTGCCAGCAGTTACCGCGGGAGGCCCACAGATACGCAGTATTTT. This codes for CASSYRGRPTDTQYF.

The V gene is TRBV4-2, the J gene TRBJ2-5, with D perhaps matching TRBD1 (6 bases). The CDR3 covers 14 residues. Germline V gives CDR1 LGHNA, CDR2 YNFKEQ. V lost 2 bases to trimming and J lost 4 bases, with 11 bases between them. The CDR3 region has the DNA TGTGCCAGCAGCCAATCAAGAGGGGGAGAGACCCAGTACTTC. Its translation: CASSQSRGGETQYF.

This clone was found once. V and J are TRBV7-2 and TRBJ2-1; no firm D call. Germline CDR1 and CDR2: SGHTA and FQGNSA. The CDR3 spans 15 residues. V was cut by 5 bases and J by 0 bases, with 11 bases left in between. The CDR3 reads CASSPDTSSYNEQFF. The CDR3, as DNA: TGTGCCAGCAGCCCTGACACGAGCTCCTACAATGAGCAGTTCTTC.

This clone was observed a single time. The rearrangement joins TRBV19 to TRBJ2-2; 8 nucleotides agree with TRBD1. This CDR3 spans 15 amino acids. V lost 3 bases, J lost 3 bases, and 3 bases stayed unmatched. Germline V CDR1 and CDR2: LNHDA, SQIVND (reference sequence). The CDR3 bases are TGTGCCAGTAGTATGCAGGGGGCGGACACCGGGGAGCTGTTTTTT. It translates to CASSMQGADTGELFF. Complete variable domain (other parts from reference TRBV19 and TRBJ2-2): DGGITQSPKYLFRKEGQNVTLSCEQNLNHDAMYWYRQDPGQGLRLIYYSQIVNDFQKGDIAEGYSVSREKKESFPLTVTSAQKNPTAFYLCASSMQGADTGELFFGEGSRLTVL.